This T cell receptor (beta chain) is from a study of T cell changes during pregnancy in multiple sclerosis. Clones were sequenced by immunoSEQ multiplex PCR, and TCRdb holds only the in-frame ones, with some missing. Of tens of thousands of clones listed, almost 95% are singletons. V lost 5 bases, J lost 8 bases, and 6 bases stayed unmatched. The germline CDR1 and CDR2 sequences are SGHVS and FNYEAQ. The CDR3 has 13 residues. J is TRBJ1-1 and V is TRBV7-6; TRBD1 matches at 9 bases. The sample was CD4+ T cells from peripheral blood mononuclear cells, taken in the third trimester of pregnancy. This TCR came from a female donor with multiple sclerosis, enrolled in a pregnancy study. The CDR3 DNA reads as TGTGCCAGCAGCCGACTCGGGACAGGGGAAGCTTTCTTT. It codes for CASSRLGTGEAFF. Using reference TRBV7-6 and TRBJ1-1 for the parts outside the CDR3, the full variable domain is GAGVSQSPRYKVTKRGQDVALRCDPISGHVSLYWYRQALGQGPEFLTYFNYEAQQDKSGLPNDRFSAERPEGSISTLTIQRTEQRDSAMYRCASSRLGTGEAFFGQGTRLTVV.